Sequencing of this T cell receptor beta chain was carried out in a study of cytomegalovirus exposure and HLA in healthy donors. Study results and limitations: Some V segments could not be told apart, so they were left out, TRBV6-2 and TRBV6-3 among them.

With 60 Vbeta and 13 Jbeta primers, the PCR was carried out. Original methodology: In a later analysis, some 10 million of tens of millions of unique beta chains occurred in at least two donors. Some clones are missing from TCRdb's copy, which holds only in-frame ones; the method was immunoSEQ multiplex PCR. The V and J calls and clone size come from that table; D and trimming were worked out from the DNA. The data hold some 120,000 clones, with about four fifths observed a single time. Trimming removed 2 bases from V and 6 bases from J; junction bases left unmatched: 14. Germline CDR1 is SGHTA and CDR2 is FQGTGA. CDR3 length equals 18 residues. Points on this clone: What it binds is not known.

Sequencing used PBMCs. The clonotype originates from a woman between 18 and 30 years old in good health and CMV-seropositive. This chain joins TRBV7-3 and TRBJ2-2; 8 positions match TRBD2. The CDR3 reads CASSLRALAGQGPGELFF. DNA of the CDR3: TGTGCCAGCAGCTTACGGGCCCTAGCGGGCCAGGGGCCCGGGGAGCTGTTTTTT. The full variable domain, in which reference TRBV7-3 and TRBJ2-2 provide the parts outside the CDR3, is GAGVSQTPSNKVTEKGKYVELRCDPISGHTALYWYRQSLGQGPEFLIYFQGTGAADDSGLPNDRFFAVRPEGSVSTLKIQRTERGDSAVYLCASSLRALAGQGPGELFFGEGSRLTVL.